The present entry profiles one TCR beta chain with its context. The sample belongs to a study of control samples from healthy donors and cancer patients. Produced via immunoSEQ multiplex PCR; TCRdb's table is partial and in-frame only. The repertoire holds about 100,000 clones, roughly nine tenths seen once, with 18% in the top ten. Germline V gene data show CDR1 as WNHNN and CDR2 as SYGVQD (reference sequence). V shed 5 bases and J shed 7 bases, with 8 bases lying between them. This CDR3 region has 11 residues. This clonotype was sampled from a woman aged 45-59 years in good health. Sequencing was done on a sample of blood. This chain uses TRBV10-1 with TRBJ1-1; D unresolved. CDR3 sequence reads: CASSRWCEAFF. CDR3 nucleotides: TGCGCCAGCAGTAGGTGGTGTGAAGCTTTCTTT.